The sequence of this T cell receptor beta chain was determined in a study of blood T cell repertoires in COVID-19. Study at large: Samples taken during acute and convalescent COVID-19 were collected in the United States, Italy and Spain.

Germline CDR1 LGHNA, CDR2 YSLEER. This CDR3 is built from 17 residues. After removal of 3 bases from V and 4 bases from J, the junction contained 9 bases not matched to a gene. As processed by the authors: Amplification from reference gene primers served as the basis for estimated nucleated cell counts. Assay used: immunoSEQ multiplex PCR; TCRdb lists only in-frame clones, some missing. The DNA gave D and trimming, while V, J and clone size come from that table. The table records under 250,000 clones, 86% of them present only once. This sequence originates from a woman aged 60-70 years who had recovered from COVID-19. The chain recombines TRBV4-3 with TRBJ2-1, with 10 nucleotides matching TRBD2. Sequencing input: peripheral blood. The CDR3 region is CASSQGPSGGAYNEQFF. CDR3 bases: TGCGCCAGCAGCCAGGGGCCCAGCGGGGGGGCTTACAATGAGCAGTTCTTC.